This TCR beta chain was sequenced for a study of shared clonotypes between healthy human individuals. V shed 3 bases, J shed 8 bases, and the junction held 4 bases outside the gene matches. CDR3 size: 14 residues. Looked up from germline, CDR1 is SGDLS and CDR2 is YYNGEE. Details on this clone: The sample contains more than one DNA sequence encoding this CDR3.

Here immunoSEQ multiplex PCR was the method, and the copy in TCRdb shows in-frame clones only, minus some. The table records around 2.1 million clones, 93% of them present only once. The naive CD8 population came from CD45RO-negative cells selected for CCR7, without terminally differentiated effector memory CD45RA+ cells. V gene TRBV9 combines with J gene TRBJ2-1, with 11 positions matching TRBD1. The TCR was taken from a man aged 18 to 29 in good health. Some clones in this sample may be carry-over from other donors' samples. Sequenced: naive CD8+ T cells from PBMCs. CDR3 nucleotides: TGTGCCAGCAGCGCCCGGACAGGGGGCGATGAGCAGTTCTTC. It is translated as CASSARTGGDEQFF.